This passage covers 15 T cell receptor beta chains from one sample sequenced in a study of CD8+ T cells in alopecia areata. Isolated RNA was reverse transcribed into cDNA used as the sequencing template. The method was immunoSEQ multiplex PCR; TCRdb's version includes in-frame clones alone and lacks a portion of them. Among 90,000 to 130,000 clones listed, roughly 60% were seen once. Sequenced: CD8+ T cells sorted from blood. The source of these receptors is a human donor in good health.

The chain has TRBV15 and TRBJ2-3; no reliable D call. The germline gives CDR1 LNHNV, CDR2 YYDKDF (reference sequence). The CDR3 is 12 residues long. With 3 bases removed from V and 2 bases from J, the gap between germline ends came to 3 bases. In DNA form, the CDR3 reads TGTGCCACCAGCAGTTTCACAGATACGCAGTATTTT. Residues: CATSSFTDTQYF.

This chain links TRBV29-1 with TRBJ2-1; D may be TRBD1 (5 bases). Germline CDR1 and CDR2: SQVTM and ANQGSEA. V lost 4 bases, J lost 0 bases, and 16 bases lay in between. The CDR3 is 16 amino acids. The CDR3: CSVAVSGAGSYNEQFF. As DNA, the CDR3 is TGCAGCGTTGCCGTGTCTGGGGCTGGCTCCTACAATGAGCAGTTCTTC.

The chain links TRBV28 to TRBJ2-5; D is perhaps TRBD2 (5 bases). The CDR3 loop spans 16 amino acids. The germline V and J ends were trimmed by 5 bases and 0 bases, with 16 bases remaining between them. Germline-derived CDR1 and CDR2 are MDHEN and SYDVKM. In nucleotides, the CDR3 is TGTGCCAGCAGTGCCTCTCGCGGGCCGTACCAAGAGACCCAGTACTTC. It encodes CASSASRGPYQETQYF. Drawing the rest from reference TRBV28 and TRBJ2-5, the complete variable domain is DVKVTQSSRYLVKRTGEKVFLECVQDMDHENMFWYRQDPGLGLRLIYFSYDVKMKEKGDIPEGYSVSREKKERFSLILESASTNQTSMYLCASSASRGPYQETQYFGPGTRLLVL.

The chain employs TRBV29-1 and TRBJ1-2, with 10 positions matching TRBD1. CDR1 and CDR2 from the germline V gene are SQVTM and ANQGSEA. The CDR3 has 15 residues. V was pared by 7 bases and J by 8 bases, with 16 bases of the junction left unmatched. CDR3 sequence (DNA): TGCAGCGCCCGAGGTGGGACAGGGGAGACCGGGGGCTACACCTTC. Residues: CSARGGTGETGGYTF.

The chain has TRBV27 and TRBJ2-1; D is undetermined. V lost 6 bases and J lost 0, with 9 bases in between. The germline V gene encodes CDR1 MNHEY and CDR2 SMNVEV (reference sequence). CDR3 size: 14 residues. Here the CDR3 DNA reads TGTGCCAGCAGCGGGCCCGGCTCCTACAATGAGCAGTTCTTC. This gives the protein CASSGPGSYNEQFF.

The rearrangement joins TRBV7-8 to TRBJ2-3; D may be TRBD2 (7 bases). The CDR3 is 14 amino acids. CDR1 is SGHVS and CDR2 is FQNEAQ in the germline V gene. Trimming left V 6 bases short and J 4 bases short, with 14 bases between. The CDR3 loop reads CASRGGGGADTQYF. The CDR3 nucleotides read TGTGCCAGCAGGGGCGGGGGCGGCGCAGATACGCAGTATTTT.

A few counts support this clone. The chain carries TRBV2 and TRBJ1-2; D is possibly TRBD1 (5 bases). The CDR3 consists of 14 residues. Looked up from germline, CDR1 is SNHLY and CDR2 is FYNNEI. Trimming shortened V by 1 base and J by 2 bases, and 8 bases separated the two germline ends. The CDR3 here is CASSEGAGNYGYTF. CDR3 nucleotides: TGTGCCAGCAGTGAAGGGGCAGGGAACTATGGCTACACCTTC.

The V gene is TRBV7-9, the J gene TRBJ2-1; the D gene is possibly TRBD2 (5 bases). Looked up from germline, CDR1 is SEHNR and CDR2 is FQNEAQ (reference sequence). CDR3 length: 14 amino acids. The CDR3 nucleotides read TGTACGACCGCGGGCCGAAGCTCCTACAATGAGCAGTTCTTC. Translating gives CTTAGRSSYNEQFF.

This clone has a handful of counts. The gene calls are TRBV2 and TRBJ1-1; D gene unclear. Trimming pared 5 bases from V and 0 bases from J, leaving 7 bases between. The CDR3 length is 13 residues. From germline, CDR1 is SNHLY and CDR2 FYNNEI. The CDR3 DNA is TGTGCCAGCAGTTGGACGTTGAACACTGAAGCTTTCTTT. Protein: CASSWTLNTEAFF.

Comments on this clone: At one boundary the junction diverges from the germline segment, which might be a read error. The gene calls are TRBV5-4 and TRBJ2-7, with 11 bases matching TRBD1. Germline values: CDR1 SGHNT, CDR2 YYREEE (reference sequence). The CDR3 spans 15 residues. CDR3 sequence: CASSRGDRGSGEQYF. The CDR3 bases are TGCGCCAGCAGCCGCGGGGACAGGGGGTCGGGGGAGCAGTACTTC. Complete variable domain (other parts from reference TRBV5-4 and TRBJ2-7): ETGVTQSPTHLIKTRGQQVTLRCSSQSGHNTVSWYQQALGQGPQFIFQYYREEENGRGNFPPRFSGLQFPNYSSELNVNALELDDSALYLCASSRGDRGSGEQYFGPGTRLTVT.

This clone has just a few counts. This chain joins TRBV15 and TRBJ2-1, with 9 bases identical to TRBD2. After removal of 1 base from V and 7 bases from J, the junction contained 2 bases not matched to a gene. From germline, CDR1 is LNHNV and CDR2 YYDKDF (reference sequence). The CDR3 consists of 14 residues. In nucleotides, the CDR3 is TGTGCCACCAGCAGAGTAGCGGGGGTTAATGAGCAGTTCTTC. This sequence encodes CATSRVAGVNEQFF.

The CDR3 region has the DNA TGCAGCGTTTCCCCGGGACTAGCGGGGACCAATGAGCAGTTCTTC. Translated: CSVSPGLAGTNEQFF. The J gene is TRBJ2-1, the V gene TRBV29-1; TRBD2 matches at 13 bases. V trimming: 5 bases; J trimming: 6 bases; junction bases outside the gene matches: 7. Germline V gene data show CDR1 as SQVTM and CDR2 as ANQGSEA. There are 15 residues in the CDR3.

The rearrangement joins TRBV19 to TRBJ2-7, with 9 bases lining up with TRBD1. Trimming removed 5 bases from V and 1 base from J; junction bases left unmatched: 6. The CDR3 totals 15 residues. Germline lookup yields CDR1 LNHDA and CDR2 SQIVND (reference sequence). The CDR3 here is CASSVTGTGSYEQYF. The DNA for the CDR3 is TGTGCCAGTAGTGTTACCGGGACAGGGTCCTACGAGCAGTACTTC. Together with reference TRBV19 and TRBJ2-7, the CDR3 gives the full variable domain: DGGITQSPKYLFRKEGQNVTLSCEQNLNHDAMYWYRQDPGQGLRLIYYSQIVNDFQKGDIAEGYSVSREKKESFPLTVTSAQKNPTAFYLCASSVTGTGSYEQYFGPGTRLTVT.

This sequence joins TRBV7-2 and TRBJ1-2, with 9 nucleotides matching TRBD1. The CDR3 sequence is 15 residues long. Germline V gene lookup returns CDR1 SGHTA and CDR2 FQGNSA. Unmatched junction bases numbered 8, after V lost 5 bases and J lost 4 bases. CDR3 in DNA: TGTGCCAGCAGCCCCTCCGGGACAGGGTCCTATGGCTACACCTTC. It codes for CASSPSGTGSYGYTF.

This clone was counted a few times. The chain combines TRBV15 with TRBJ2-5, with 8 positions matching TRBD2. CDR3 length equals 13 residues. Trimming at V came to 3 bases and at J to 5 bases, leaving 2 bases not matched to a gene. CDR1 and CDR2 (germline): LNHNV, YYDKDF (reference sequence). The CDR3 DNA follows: TGTGCCACCAGCAGCGGGGGGGACGAGACCCAGTACTTC. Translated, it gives CATSSGGDETQYF.